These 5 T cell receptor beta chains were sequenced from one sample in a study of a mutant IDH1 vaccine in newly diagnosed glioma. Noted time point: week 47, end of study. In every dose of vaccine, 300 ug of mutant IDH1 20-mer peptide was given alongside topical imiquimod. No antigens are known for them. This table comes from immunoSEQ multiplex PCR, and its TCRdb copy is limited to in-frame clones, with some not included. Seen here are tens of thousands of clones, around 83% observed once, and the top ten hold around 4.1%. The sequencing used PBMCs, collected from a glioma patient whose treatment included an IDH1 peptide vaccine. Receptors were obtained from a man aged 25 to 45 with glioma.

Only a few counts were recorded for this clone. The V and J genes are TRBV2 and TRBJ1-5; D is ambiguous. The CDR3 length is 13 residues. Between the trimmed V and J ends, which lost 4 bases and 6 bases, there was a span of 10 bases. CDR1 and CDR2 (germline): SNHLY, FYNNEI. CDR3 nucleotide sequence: TGTGCCAGCAGTGTGGAGGGAAGTCAGCCCCAGCATTTT. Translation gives CASSVEGSQPQHF.

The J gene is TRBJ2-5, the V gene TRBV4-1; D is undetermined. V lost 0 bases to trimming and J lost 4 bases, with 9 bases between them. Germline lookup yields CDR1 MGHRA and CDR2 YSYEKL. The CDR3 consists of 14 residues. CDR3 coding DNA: TGCGCCAGCAGCCAAGATAGTTGGGGAGAGACCCAGTACTTC. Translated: CASSQDSWGETQYF.

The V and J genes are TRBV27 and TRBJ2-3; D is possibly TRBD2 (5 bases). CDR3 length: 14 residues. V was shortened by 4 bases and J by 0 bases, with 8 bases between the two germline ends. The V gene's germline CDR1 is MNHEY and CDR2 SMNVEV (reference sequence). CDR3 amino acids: CASSSGFSTDTQYF. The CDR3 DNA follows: TGTGCCAGCAGTTCGGGATTTAGCACAGATACGCAGTATTTT.

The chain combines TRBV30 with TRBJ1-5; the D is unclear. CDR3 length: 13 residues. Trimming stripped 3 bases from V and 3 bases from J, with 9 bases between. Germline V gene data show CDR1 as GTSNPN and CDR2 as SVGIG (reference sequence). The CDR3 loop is CAWSLNPNQPQHF. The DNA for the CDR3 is TGTGCCTGGAGCCTCAACCCCAATCAGCCCCAGCATTTT.

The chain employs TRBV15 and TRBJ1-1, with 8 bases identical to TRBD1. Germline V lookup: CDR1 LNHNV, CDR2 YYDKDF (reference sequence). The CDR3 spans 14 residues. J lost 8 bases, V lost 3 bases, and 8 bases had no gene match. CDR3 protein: CATSSRTGGLEAFF. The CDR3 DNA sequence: TGTGCCACCAGCAGCCGTACAGGGGGTTTAGAAGCTTTCTTT.